This section outlines one T cell receptor beta chain sequence together with its context. Regarding time point: 2015-2016 season, pre-vaccination. Trimming stripped 6 bases from V and 0 bases from J, with 9 bases between. Germline V gene lookup returns CDR1 MDHEN and CDR2 SYDVKM. The CDR3 covers 14 residues. The data belong to a study of follicular helper T cells after annual influenza vaccination. About the study: For some subjects, blood spans the 2013-2014, 2014-2015 and 2015-2016 annual vaccinations.

Profiling relied on immunoSEQ multiplex PCR, and the TCRdb table lists in-frame clones only, not all of them. Of around 10,000 clones detected, around 85% appear once; the ten largest clones hold about 3.6%. The source is an adult who received the influenza vaccine. This specimen consisted of CXCR5+ CD38- circulating T follicular helper cells from blood, obtained on the day of influenza vaccination. Documented subset: circulating Tfh, non-naive CD4+CXCR5+PD-1+ (ICOS+CD38+ or ICOS-CD38-). The chain carries TRBV28 and TRBJ1-3; a weak D match, TRBD1 (5 bases). CDR3 protein: CASSGHSSGNTIYF. Here the CDR3 DNA reads TGTGCCAGCAGCGGACACAGCTCTGGAAACACCATATATTTT.